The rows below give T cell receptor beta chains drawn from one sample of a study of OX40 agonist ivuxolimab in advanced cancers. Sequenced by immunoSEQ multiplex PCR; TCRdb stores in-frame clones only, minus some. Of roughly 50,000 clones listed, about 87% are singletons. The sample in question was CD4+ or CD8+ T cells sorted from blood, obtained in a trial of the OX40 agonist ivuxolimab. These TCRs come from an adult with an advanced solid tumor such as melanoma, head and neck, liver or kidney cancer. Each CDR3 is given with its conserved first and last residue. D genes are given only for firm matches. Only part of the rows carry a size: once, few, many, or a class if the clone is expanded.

CASSGGQGPYNEQFF	TGTGCCAGCAGCGGGGGACAGGGTCCCTACAATGAGCAGTTCTTC	NA	TRBD1	TRBV9	TRBJ2-1
CASSGSGNTIYF	TGTGCCAGCAGCGGAAGTGGAAACACCATATATTTT	NA	NA	TRBV9	TRBJ1-3
CASSQDGGIRTDTQYF	TGCGCCAGCAGCCAAGATGGGGGGATTCGTACAGATACGCAGTATTTT	NA	NA	TRBV4-3	TRBJ2-3
CASGFWPGNSNQPQHF	TGTGCTAGTGGTTTTTGGCCGGGTAATAGCAATCAGCCCCAGCATTTT	NA	NA	TRBV12-5	TRBJ1-5
CASSRTGDTEAFF	TGTGCCAGCAGTCGGACAGGGGACACTGAAGCTTTCTTT	few	TRBD1	TRBV7-8	TRBJ1-1
CAWNEGSYEQYF	TGTGCCTGGAATGAGGGCTCCTACGAGCAGTACTTC	NA	NA	TRBV30	TRBJ2-7
CASSVEGAGNEKLFF	TGTGCCAGCAGCGTAGAGGGGGCTGGTAATGAAAAACTGTTTTTT	NA	TRBD1	TRBV9	TRBJ1-4
CSLKTSNTGELFF	TGCAGCCTAAAGACCTCGAACACCGGGGAGCTGTTTTTT	NA	NA	TRBV29-1	TRBJ2-2
CASSQGMNTEAFF	TGTGCCAGCAGCCAGGGGATGAACACTGAAGCTTTCTTT	NA	NA	TRBV7-3	TRBJ1-1
CASSTGTDGYTF	TGTGCCAGCAGCACCGGGACCGACGGCTACACCTTC	once	NA	TRBV7-9	TRBJ1-2
CASSVAGGVISSYNEQFF	TGTGCCAGCAGCGTAGCAGGCGGGGTTATTAGCTCCTACAATGAGCAGTTCTTC	NA	NA	TRBV9	TRBJ2-1
CASSLSRWQKNVNTIYF	TGTGCCAGCAGCTTAAGCAGGTGGCAGAAAAATGTAAACACCATATATTTT	once	NA	TRBV11-2	TRBJ1-3
CASSHGQLTYNEQFF	TGTGCCAGCAGCCATGGGCAGCTAACATACAATGAGCAGTTCTTC	NA	NA	TRBV9	TRBJ2-1
CASSVVKSGHYGYTF	TGTGCCAGCAGCGTAGTAAAATCAGGCCACTATGGCTACACCTTC	NA	NA	TRBV9	TRBJ1-2
CATSNERASYEQYF	TGTGCCACCAGCAATGAAAGAGCCAGCTACGAGCAGTACTTC	NA	NA	TRBV15	TRBJ2-7
CASSVTGYGTTNEKLFF	TGTGCCAGCAGCGTGACAGGGTACGGAACAACTAATGAAAAACTGTTTTTT	NA	TRBD1	TRBV9	TRBJ1-4
CASSPGGRANTEAFF	TGTGCCAGCTCACCGGGGGGCAGGGCGAACACTGAAGCTTTCTTT	NA	NA	TRBV18	TRBJ1-1
CASSFSWGINEKLFF	TGTGCCAGCAGCTTTTCATGGGGGATAAATGAAAAACTGTTTTTT	few	NA	TRBV7-9	TRBJ1-4
CASSLAGGNIQYF	TGCGCCAGCAGCTTGGCAGGGGGCAACATTCAGTACTTC	NA	TRBD1	TRBV5-1	TRBJ2-4
CASSLAQKNQETQYF	TGTGCCAGCAGCTTAGCTCAGAAAAACCAAGAGACCCAGTACTTC	NA	NA	TRBV7-9	TRBJ2-5
CASSLATQTQYF	TGTGCCAGCAGCTTAGCGACACAGACCCAGTACTTC	NA	NA	TRBV11-3	TRBJ2-5
CAISESVGHPNFYNEQFF	TGTGCCATCAGTGAGTCGGTCGGACACCCGAACTTCTACAATGAGCAGTTCTTC	NA	NA	TRBV10-3	TRBJ2-1
CASSVGQSPTEAFF	TGTGCCAGCAGCGTAGGCCAGAGCCCCACTGAAGCTTTCTTT	NA	NA	TRBV9	TRBJ1-1
CASAIRPARASYNEQFF	TGCGCCAGCGCTATACGGCCGGCTAGAGCGTCCTACAATGAGCAGTTCTTC	NA	NA	TRBV4-1	TRBJ2-1
CASSLNVGPDTQYF	TGTGCCAGCAGCTTAAACGTCGGGCCAGATACGCAGTATTTT	once	NA	TRBV7-9	TRBJ2-3
CASSVGQGMRETQYF	TGTGCCAGCAGCGTAGGGCAGGGAATGCGGGAGACCCAGTACTTC	NA	NA	TRBV9	TRBJ2-5
CASSPGDRPVYNEQFF	TGTGCCAGCAGCCCCGGTGATAGACCTGTTTACAATGAGCAGTTCTTC	NA	NA	TRBV5-6	TRBJ2-1
CASSTTTEAFF	TGTGCCAGCAGCACTACCACTGAAGCTTTCTTT	NA	NA	TRBV14	TRBJ1-1
CASSVGTGGYQPQHF	TGTGCCAGCAGCGTAGGGACAGGGGGGTATCAGCCCCAGCATTTT	few	TRBD1	TRBV9	TRBJ1-5
CASSVPSGGYTGELFF	TGTGCCAGCAGCGTACCCTCGGGGGGTTACACCGGGGAGCTGTTTTTT	once	TRBD2	TRBV9	TRBJ2-2
CASSAPGQWNTGELFF	TGTGCCAGCAGCGCCCCGGGACAGTGGAACACCGGGGAGCTGTTTTTT	NA	TRBD1	TRBV9	TRBJ2-2